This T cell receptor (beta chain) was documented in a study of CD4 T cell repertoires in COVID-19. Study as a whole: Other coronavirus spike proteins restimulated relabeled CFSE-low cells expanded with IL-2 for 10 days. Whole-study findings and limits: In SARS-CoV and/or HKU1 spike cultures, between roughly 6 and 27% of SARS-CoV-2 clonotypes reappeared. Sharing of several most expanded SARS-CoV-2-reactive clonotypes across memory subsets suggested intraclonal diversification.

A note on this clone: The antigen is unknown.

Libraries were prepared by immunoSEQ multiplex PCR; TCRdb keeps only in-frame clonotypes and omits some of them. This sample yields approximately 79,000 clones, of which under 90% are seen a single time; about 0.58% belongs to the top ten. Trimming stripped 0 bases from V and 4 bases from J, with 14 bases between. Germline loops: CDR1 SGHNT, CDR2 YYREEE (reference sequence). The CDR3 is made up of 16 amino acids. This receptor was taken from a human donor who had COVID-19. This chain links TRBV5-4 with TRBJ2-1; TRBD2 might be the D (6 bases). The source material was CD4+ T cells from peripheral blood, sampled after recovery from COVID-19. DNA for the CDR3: TGTGCCAGCAGCTTGGGGGGAGGAGGAACGTACAATGAGCAGTTCTTC. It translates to CASSLGGGGTYNEQFF.